The 12 T cell receptor beta chains presented below share a single source sample, sequenced in a study of T cell responses to AZD1222 COVID-19 vaccine. Only in-frame clones appear in the TCRdb table, and some are missing; sequencing was by immunoSEQ multiplex PCR. The profile shows 95,000 to 150,000 clones, around 92% of them singletons. The sample in question was peripheral blood, obtained on day 0 of AZD1222 vaccination. The receptors here all came from an adult in good health.

The CDR3 protein is CASRSGQGGSRQYF. CDR3 coding DNA: TGTGCCAGCAGGTCCGGACAGGGAGGAAGTCGCCAGTACTTC. V is TRBV6-5 and J is TRBJ2-7; 8 bases map to TRBD1. The CDR3 has 14 amino acids. From germline, CDR1 is MNHEY and CDR2 SVGAGI. V lost 6 bases, J lost 10 bases, and 14 bases stayed unmatched.

The chain carries TRBV6-2 or TRBV6-3 and TRBJ1-5; no definite D call. Germline CDR1 MNHEY, CDR2 SVGEGT. The CDR3 runs to 13 residues. Between the trimmed V and J ends, which lost 4 bases and 7 bases, there was a span of 11 bases. The DNA of the CDR3 is TGTGCCAGCAGTTCCCCCCCGGGGCAGCCCCAGCATTTT. This codes for CASSSPPGQPQHF.

The V gene is TRBV19, the J gene TRBJ1-5, with D tentatively TRBD1 (6 bases). V dropped 11 bases and J dropped 6 bases, with 23 bases sitting between them. Germline lookup yields CDR1 LNHDA and CDR2 SQIVND (reference sequence). This CDR3 region has 15 residues. CDR3 nucleotide sequence: TGTGCCGCAAAGGGACTTGGGGGGCCGGGTCAGCCCCAGCATTTT. It is translated as CAAKGLGGPGQPQHF.

J is TRBJ2-1 and V is TRBV27, with D possibly being TRBD1 (6 bases). Germline CDR1 MNHEY, CDR2 SMNVEV (reference sequence). V lost 5 bases and J 7 bases, leaving 30 bases between the germline ends. The length of the CDR3 is 19 residues. The CDR3 sequence is CASSPRPGHRTTKTNEQFF. CDR3 in DNA: TGTGCCAGCAGTCCTAGACCGGGACACCGGACGACTAAGACGAATGAGCAGTTCTTC.

The CDR3, as DNA: TGTGCCAGCAGCCCGACAGGGCCCGGGGAGCTGTTTTTT. It encodes CASSPTGPGELFF. The chain couples TRBV6-5 to TRBJ2-2; 7 nucleotides match TRBD1. Per germline, CDR1 MNHEY and CDR2 SVGAGI. The CDR3 runs to 13 residues. V shed 6 bases and J 6 bases; nucleotides not matched to a gene: 4.

The gene calls are TRBV9 and TRBJ2-7; tentatively, D is TRBD1 (6 bases). The V end was cut by 0 bases, the J end by 4 bases, with 14 bases between. Germline V gene sequence: CDR1 SGDLS, CDR2 YYNGEE. The CDR3 runs to 15 residues. This CDR3 reads CASSVDPRDTYEQYF. The CDR3 nucleotides are TGTGCCAGCAGCGTAGACCCTCGGGACACATACGAGCAGTACTTC.

This chain joins TRBV7-9 and TRBJ1-1; D unclear. This CDR3 region has 14 residues. Germline CDR1 SEHNR, CDR2 FQNEAQ (reference sequence). The germline V and J ends were trimmed by 5 bases and 1 base, with 11 bases remaining between them. The CDR3 coding sequence is TGTGCCAGCAGCCCTGCTGCAGGGAACACTGAAGCTTTCTTT. Translating it yields CASSPAAGNTEAFF.

The chain combines TRBV6-5 with TRBJ2-7, with 7 bases matching TRBD1. The CDR3 totals 15 residues. With 0 bases clipped from V and 9 bases from J, the junction kept 11 bases outside the gene matches. Germline CDR1 MNHEY, CDR2 SVGAGI. CDR3 protein: CASSYSVDRANRQYF. The CDR3 DNA sequence: TGTGCCAGCAGTTACTCCGTTGACAGGGCCAACAGGCAGTACTTC.

In its sample, this clone was seen a few times. The rearrangement joins TRBV19 to TRBJ2-2; 9 bases align to TRBD1. The V and J ends lost 6 bases and 5 bases, in that order; junction bases with no gene match: 4. CDR1 is LNHDA and CDR2 is SQIVND in the germline V gene (reference sequence). This CDR3 is built from 14 residues. This chain's CDR3 is CASRAGQGTGELFF. Here the CDR3 DNA reads TGTGCCAGTAGAGCAGGACAGGGGACCGGGGAGCTGTTTTTT. Full variable domain (missing parts from reference TRBV19 and TRBJ2-2): DGGITQSPKYLFRKEGQNVTLSCEQNLNHDAMYWYRQDPGQGLRLIYYSQIVNDFQKGDIAEGYSVSREKKESFPLTVTSAQKNPTAFYLCASRAGQGTGELFFGEGSRLTVL.

This clone was observed a few times. This chain connects TRBV7-9 to TRBJ2-7, with unresolved D. V shed 2 bases and J shed 2 bases, with 13 bases lying between them. This CDR3 is 15 amino acids long. Per the germline V gene, CDR1 is SEHNR and CDR2 is FQNEAQ (reference sequence). For the CDR3, the DNA is TGTGCCAGCAGCTTAAGGTCAGCAGGTGCCTACGAGCAGTACTTC. Amino acids: CASSLRSAGAYEQYF.

This clone has only one observation. The chain combines TRBV6-2 or TRBV6-3 with TRBJ2-3; D unresolved. Germline V lookup: CDR1 MNHEY, CDR2 SVGEGT. V lost 0 bases and J lost 3, with 13 bases in between. The CDR3 totals 16 residues. CDR3 in amino acids: CASSYSDEATTDTQYF. CDR3 coding DNA: TGTGCCAGCAGTTACTCGGACGAGGCAACGACAGATACGCAGTATTTT.

The CDR3 sequence: CASSTMRVGGNQPQHF. CDR3 coding DNA: TGTGCCAGTAGTACTATGAGGGTAGGCGGCAATCAGCCCCAGCATTTT. The chain recombines TRBV19 with TRBJ1-5; D call uncertain. The CDR3 loop spans 16 amino acids. Per the germline V gene, CDR1 is LNHDA and CDR2 is SQIVND (reference sequence). V dropped 4 bases and J dropped 2 bases, with 15 bases sitting between them.